This entry concerns a single T cell receptor (beta chain). This sample was taken from a study of blood T cell repertoires in COVID-19. For the study at large: Acute and convalescent COVID-19 specimens originated in the United States, Italy and Spain.

The table came from immunoSEQ multiplex PCR; TCRdb's copy has only in-frame clones and leaves some out. This sample has approximately 230,000 clones, with about 80% found just once. CDR1 is SGHDT and CDR2 is YYEEEE in the germline V gene. Trimming took off 1 base at V and 8 bases at J, with 10 bases between the two ends. CDR3 length: 14 residues. Input material: peripheral blood. The TCR sequence derives from a man aged 80 or over with acute or convalescent COVID-19. The genes are TRBV5-6 and TRBJ1-6; D is uncertain. CDR3 coding DNA: TGTGCCAGCAGCTTGCGCGTTCACTATTCACCCCTCCACTTT. It codes for CASSLRVHYSPLHF.